This T cell receptor (beta chain) comes out of a study of T cell responses to AZD1222 COVID-19 vaccine. Trimming at V came to 7 bases and at J to 4 bases, leaving 1 base not matched to a gene. The CDR3 runs 11 residues. Looked up from germline, CDR1 is SQVTM and CDR2 is ANQGSEA. Measured with immunoSEQ multiplex PCR; TCRdb has only the in-frame clones, and not every one. The sample includes 55,000 to 65,000 clones, 65% to 80% of them seen just once. The receptor was isolated from an adult who received the AZD1222 COVID-19 vaccine. The specimen comprised peripheral blood, sampled 28 days after the second AZD1222 dose. The chain employs TRBV29-1 and TRBJ2-3, with 8 nucleotides matching TRBD1. The CDR3 nucleotides read TGCAGCGGACAGGGGCCAGATACGCAGTATTTT. This sequence encodes CSGQGPDTQYF.